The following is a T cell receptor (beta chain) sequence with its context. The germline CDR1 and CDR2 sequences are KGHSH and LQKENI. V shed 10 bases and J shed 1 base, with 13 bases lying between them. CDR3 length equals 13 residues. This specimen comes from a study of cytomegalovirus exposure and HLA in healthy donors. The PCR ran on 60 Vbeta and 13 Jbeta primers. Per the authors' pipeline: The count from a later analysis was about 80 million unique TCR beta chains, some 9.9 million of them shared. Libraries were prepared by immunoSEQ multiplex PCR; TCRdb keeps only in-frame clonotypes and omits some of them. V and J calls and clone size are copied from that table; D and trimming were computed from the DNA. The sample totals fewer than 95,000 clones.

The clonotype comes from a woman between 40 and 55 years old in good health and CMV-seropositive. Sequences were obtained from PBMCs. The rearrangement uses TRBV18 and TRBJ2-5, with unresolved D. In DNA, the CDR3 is TGTGCCACCACGATGGCGGCCCAAGAGACCCAGTACTTC. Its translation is CATTMAAQETQYF.